The 23 T cell receptor beta chains listed next were all sequenced from one sample in a study of blood T cell repertoires in COVID-19. Assay: immunoSEQ multiplex PCR; the TCRdb copy retains only in-frame clones and omits some. In the table there are 200,000 to 250,000 clones, 75% to 90% of which are singletons. Sequencing was carried out using peripheral blood. The receptors originated from a woman at least 80 years old with COVID-19, enrolled during active disease.

V and J are TRBV30 and TRBJ1-4; D possibly corresponds to TRBD1 (5 bases). The CDR3 has 14 residues. Trimming took 0 bases from V and 7 from J, leaving 12 bases between them. Germline V gene lookup returns CDR1 GTSNPN and CDR2 SVGIG (reference sequence). The chain's CDR3 is CAWSVQTASEKLFF. The CDR3 DNA follows: TGTGCCTGGAGTGTACAGACAGCCTCTGAAAAACTGTTTTTT. The full variable domain, rest sourced from reference TRBV30 and TRBJ1-4, is SQTIHQWPATLVQPVGSPLSLECTVEGTSNPNLYWYRQAAGRGLQLLFYSVGIGQISSEVPQNLSASRPQDRQFILSSKKLLLSDSGFYLCAWSVQTASEKLFFGSGTQLSVL.

The genes are TRBV12-3 or TRBV12-4 and TRBJ1-1; D unresolved. This CDR3 is 11 amino acids long. V shed 8 bases and J shed 10 bases, with 14 bases lying between them. CDR3 nucleotides: TGTGCCAGCGGTTCCTTGGCCCCAGCTTTCTTT. As protein: CASGSLAPAFF.

The chain couples TRBV19 to TRBJ2-5, with 8 bases lining up with TRBD2. The CDR3 loop spans 13 amino acids. Germline V CDR1 and CDR2: LNHDA, SQIVND (reference sequence). The V gene end was trimmed by 9 bases and the J gene end by 5 bases; junction bases not matched to a gene: 8. CDR3 protein: CASSGGWGETQYF. CDR3 DNA: TGTGCCAGCAGCGGGGGTTGGGGGGAGACCCAGTACTTC.

The rearrangement joins TRBV5-1 to TRBJ2-2, with a possible D match to TRBD2 (6 bases). Germline V gives CDR1 SGHRS, CDR2 YFSETQ. CDR3 length: 16 amino acids. V was trimmed by 4 bases and J by 0 bases, leaving 13 bases between them. The CDR3 nucleotides read TGCGCCAGCAGCGGGGCCGGGAGCTCGAACACCGGGGAGCTGTTTTTT. Its protein is CASSGAGSSNTGELFF.

The J gene is TRBJ1-2, the V gene TRBV12-5; D not resolved. CDR1 is LGHNT and CDR2 is FRNRAP in the germline V gene. The CDR3 totals 11 residues. V lost 5 bases and J lost 8, with 9 bases in between. Written as DNA, the CDR3 is TGTGCTAGTGGTGTTTTCGGGGGCTACACCTTC. As protein: CASGVFGGYTF.

This chain uses TRBV10-2 with TRBJ1-5, with D unresolved. Germline CDR1 is WSHSY and CDR2 is SAAADI. V lost 0 bases and J lost 5, with 8 bases in between. The CDR3 sequence is 14 residues long. CDR3 sequence reads: CASSESGRDQPQHF. Written as DNA, the CDR3 is TGCGCCAGCAGTGAGTCCGGGAGAGATCAGCCCCAGCATTTT.

DNA of the CDR3: TGTGCCAGCAGTTTAGAATCGGGGAGCTACACCTTC. As protein: CASSLESGSYTF. The chain employs TRBV28 and TRBJ1-2; D not resolved. The CDR3 consists of 12 residues. The germline V and J ends were trimmed by 2 bases and 9 bases, with 10 bases remaining between them. Germline assignment: CDR1 MDHEN and CDR2 SYDVKM.

This clone was observed a few times. The chain joins TRBV6-5 to TRBJ1-3; unclear D gene. Germline V gene sequence: CDR1 MNHEY, CDR2 SVGAGI. Deletions cut 7 bases from V and 2 bases from J, with 12 bases between. This CDR3 contains 14 residues. The CDR3 loop reads CASTSGGTGNTIYF. CDR3 in DNA: TGTGCCAGCACCTCGGGAGGAACTGGAAACACCATATATTTT.

V gene TRBV7-2 combines with J gene TRBJ2-5; TRBD2 aligns across 8 bases. V gave up 5 bases and J gave up 6 bases; unmatched junction bases: 11. The CDR3 extends over 15 amino acids. Germline V gene sequence: CDR1 SGHTA, CDR2 FQGNSA. The CDR3 DNA is TGTGCCAGCAGCCGGGGGGGGCAGGGCCGAAAGACCCAGTACTTC. Its translation is CASSRGGQGRKTQYF.

The V gene is TRBV5-1, the J gene TRBJ1-3, with D possibly matching TRBD1 (5 bases). This CDR3 is built from 14 residues. Germline V gene lookup returns CDR1 SGHRS and CDR2 YFSETQ. Trimming stripped 0 bases from V and 1 base from J, with 5 bases between. CDR3 in DNA: TGCGCCAGCAGCTTGGAGGGGTCTGGAAACACCATATATTTT. Amino acids: CASSLEGSGNTIYF.

This sequence joins TRBV13 and TRBJ2-3; TRBD2 aligns across 10 bases. The CDR3 runs to 18 residues. Germline V gene sequence: CDR1 PRHDT, CDR2 FYEKMQ (reference sequence). V dropped 1 base and J dropped 2; count of bases not matched to a gene: 9. This CDR3 reads CASSLVSLAGATTDTQYF. The CDR3 DNA reads as TGTGCCAGCAGCTTAGTTTCCCTAGCGGGGGCTACCACAGATACGCAGTATTTT.

The rearrangement links TRBV6-2 or TRBV6-3 to TRBJ2-3; TRBD1 agrees at 7 bases. Unmatched junction bases numbered 11, after V lost 5 bases and J lost 6 bases. The length of the CDR3 is 15 residues. Germline CDR1 reads MNHEY; CDR2 reads SVGEGT. The CDR3 sequence: CASSRRQGWMDTQYF. The DNA for the CDR3 is TGTGCCAGCAGTCGGAGACAGGGTTGGATGGATACGCAGTATTTT.

The V and J genes are TRBV20-1 and TRBJ2-5; D call uncertain. Trimming left V 5 bases short and J 10 bases short, with 11 bases between. The CDR3 totals 10 residues. Germline loops: CDR1 DFQATT, CDR2 SNEGSKA (reference sequence). The CDR3 region has the DNA TGCAGTGCTGCCCCAGGCGACCAGTACTTC. Protein sequence: CSAAPGDQYF.

The V and J genes are TRBV3-1 (or the pseudogene TRBV3-2) and TRBJ1-2; 8 bases match TRBD1. The length of the CDR3 is 16 residues. The trim removed 0 bases at V and 3 bases at J, leaving 6 bases unmatched. From germline, CDR1 is LGHDT and CDR2 YNNKEL (reference sequence). This CDR3 reads CASSQEMGQADYGYTF. CDR3 in DNA: TGTGCCAGCAGCCAAGAAATGGGACAGGCCGACTATGGCTACACCTTC.

The gene calls are TRBV28 and TRBJ1-5, with 7 bases that match TRBD1. Germline V gives CDR1 MDHEN, CDR2 SYDVKM. The ends lost 5 bases at V and 9 bases at J; junction bases unmatched: 13. This CDR3 is 15 amino acids long. The chain's CDR3 is CASSASGTESRPQHF. CDR3 DNA sequence: TGTGCCAGCAGTGCATCCGGGACAGAATCTCGGCCCCAGCATTTT.

This chain uses TRBV5-6 with TRBJ2-1; perhaps TRBD2 as D (5 bases). The CDR3 sequence is 13 residues long. Germline CDR1 SGHDT, CDR2 YYEEEE. The V gene lost 1 base and the J gene lost 8 bases, with 10 bases spanning the gap. The CDR3 nucleotides read TGTGCCAGCAGCTTGTACGGGGTGGATGAGCAGTTCTTC. Amino acid sequence: CASSLYGVDEQFF.

The chain links TRBV18 to TRBJ1-6; a weak D match, TRBD1 (6 bases). CDR1 KGHSH and CDR2 LQKENI come from the germline V gene. The length of the CDR3 is 15 residues. Between the trimmed V and J ends, which lost 6 bases and 1 base, there was a span of 10 bases. Here the CDR3 DNA reads TGTGCCAGCTCCTTGGACAGTTCCTATAATTCACCCCTCCACTTT. Protein sequence: CASSLDSSYNSPLHF. The full variable domain, rest sourced from reference TRBV18 and TRBJ1-6, is NAGVMQNPRHLVRRRGQEARLRCSPMKGHSHVYWYRQLPEEGLKFMVYLQKENIIDESGMPKERFSAEFPKEGPSILRIQQVVRGDSAAYFCASSLDSSYNSPLHFGNGTRLTVT.

The gene calls are TRBV5-6 and TRBJ1-2, with D perhaps TRBD1 (5 bases). Trimming left V 1 base short and J 7 bases short, with 11 bases between. CDR1 and CDR2 (germline): SGHDT, YYEEEE. The CDR3 loop spans 13 amino acids. Here the CDR3 reads CASSLPGVGGYTF. CDR3 nucleotide sequence: TGTGCCAGCAGCTTGCCGGGGGTAGGTGGCTACACCTTC.

The V and J genes are TRBV30 and TRBJ1-1; a weak D match, TRBD1 (6 bases). The V and J ends lost 3 bases and 6 bases respectively, with 17 bases between them. There are 14 residues in the CDR3. Germline V gene lookup returns CDR1 GTSNPN and CDR2 SVGIG (reference sequence). The CDR3, as DNA: TGTGCCTGGAGACGTACAGGGAGTAGGTCTGAAGCTTTCTTT. This gives the protein CAWRRTGSRSEAFF.

The genes are TRBV5-8 and TRBJ1-4; 7 bases agree with TRBD1. The V gene's germline CDR1 is SGHTS and CDR2 YDEGEE. The J segment lost 10 bases and the V segment lost 4 bases, leaving 10 bases of the junction unmatched. This CDR3 is 14 amino acids long. In DNA form, the CDR3 reads TGTGCCAGCAGCACACAGGGGTTGGGAGGAAAACTGTTTTTT. Encoded protein: CASSTQGLGGKLFF.

V and J are TRBV15 and TRBJ2-3, with D perhaps matching TRBD2 (5 bases). V was shortened by 0 bases and J by 4 bases, with 11 bases between the two germline ends. The CDR3 runs to 15 residues. CDR1 and CDR2 (germline): LNHNV, YYDKDF (reference sequence). The CDR3 nucleotides read TGTGCCACCAGCAGAGATTCGGCTAGCTCAGATACGCAGTATTTT. As protein: CATSRDSASSDTQYF.

The chain combines TRBV18 with TRBJ2-1; tentatively, D is TRBD1 (5 bases). The V end lost 2 bases, the J end lost 6 bases, and 14 bases lay between the germline ends. The CDR3 covers 15 residues. From germline, CDR1 is KGHSH and CDR2 LQKENI. DNA for the CDR3: TGTGCCAGCTCACCAACCGAAGGGGTATCCAATGAGCAGTTCTTC. Translating gives CASSPTEGVSNEQFF.

The genes are TRBV9 and TRBJ2-1; 13 bases agree with TRBD2. The J segment lost 3 bases and the V segment lost 4 bases, leaving 4 bases of the junction unmatched. In germline, CDR1 is SGDLS, CDR2 YYNGEE. CDR3 length: 16 residues. As DNA, the CDR3 is TGTGCCAGCAGCCTCCGACTAGCGGGGGGCTACAATGAGCAGTTCTTC. Translated, it gives CASSLRLAGGYNEQFF.